Shown below are 21 T cell receptor beta chains from a single sample sequenced in a study of siplizumab effects on memory and regulatory T cells (dated by TCRdb to the late 2010s). Receptor amplification or capture employed the immunoSEQ multiplex PCR assay. Held by TCRdb, this immuneACCESS table contains in-frame sequences only and omits some clones. Under half of the omission traces to an unresolved V gene where checked; the cause of the rest is unknown. The sample contains tens of thousands of clones, around nine tenths of them found a single time. The leading ten clones occupy 1.7% of the sample. Specimen: Tregs sorted from blood. These receptors all come from a human donor in good health.

The rearrangement uses TRBV7-6 and TRBJ1-4, with no clear D. The germline V and J ends were trimmed by 2 bases and 6 bases, with 19 bases remaining between them. The CDR3 contains 17 residues. Germline assignment: CDR1 SGHVS and CDR2 FNYEAQ. For the CDR3, the DNA is TGTGCCAGCAGCTTATACGCCAGGTCCCACGGGGATGAAAAACTGTTTTTT. Amino acids: CASSLYARSHGDEKLFF.

V usage is TRBV19 and J usage is TRBJ1-1; D not resolved. V lost 1 base and J 2 bases, leaving 5 bases between the germline ends. Germline CDR1 reads LNHDA; CDR2 reads SQIVND (reference sequence). The CDR3 covers 13 residues. In DNA form, the CDR3 reads TGTGCCAGTAGTATAGGGGTAAACACTGAAGCTTTCTTT. As protein: CASSIGVNTEAFF. Combining the CDR3 with reference TRBV19 and TRBJ1-1 gives the whole variable domain DGGITQSPKYLFRKEGQNVTLSCEQNLNHDAMYWYRQDPGQGLRLIYYSQIVNDFQKGDIAEGYSVSREKKESFPLTVTSAQKNPTAFYLCASSIGVNTEAFFGQGTRLTVV.

The genes are TRBV10-3 and TRBJ2-7, with 7 nucleotides matching TRBD1. The V segment lost 4 bases and the J segment 0 bases; nucleotides outside the gene matches: 12. The CDR3 spans 17 residues. Germline V gene sequence: CDR1 ENHRY, CDR2 SYGVKD. The CDR3 nucleotides are TGTGCCATCAGTGCTCAGCCGGGACAGAAGAGCTCCTACGAGCAGTACTTC. Protein sequence: CAISAQPGQKSSYEQYF.

The chain joins TRBV7-9 to TRBJ2-7; TRBD1 matches 10 bases. CDR1 is SEHNR, CDR2 FQNEAQ, per germline (reference sequence). Germline trimming cut 5 bases from V and 3 bases from J; bases unmatched to any gene: 4. The CDR3 covers 14 residues. The CDR3 DNA reads as TGTGCCAGCAGCACCGGGACAGGGGACTACGAGCAGTACTTC. The encoded protein is CASSTGTGDYEQYF. The entire variable domain, with the rest obtained from reference TRBV7-9 and TRBJ2-7, is as follows: DTGVSQNPRHKITKRGQNVTFRCDPISEHNRLYWYRQTLGQGPEFLTYFQNEAQLEKSRLLSDRFSAERPKGSFSTLEIQRTEQGDSAMYLCASSTGTGDYEQYFGPGTRLTVT.

The chain uses TRBV7-2 and TRBJ2-5; D perhaps matches TRBD2 (5 bases). This CDR3 region has 15 residues. Germline V gives CDR1 SGHTA, CDR2 FQGNSA. With 1 base removed from V and 5 bases from J, the gap between germline ends came to 14 bases. This CDR3 reads CASSLGLADRETQYF. CDR3 nucleotides: TGTGCCAGCAGCTTAGGGCTAGCCGATCGGGAGACCCAGTACTTC.

This sequence joins TRBV28 and TRBJ2-7; D gene ambiguous. Per germline, CDR1 MDHEN and CDR2 SYDVKM. CDR3 length: 14 amino acids. Trimming took off 6 bases at V and 1 base at J, with 13 bases between the two ends. The CDR3 nucleotides are TGTGCCAGCAGCCCCCGTACCAGATCCTACGAGCAGTACTTC. The encoded protein is CASSPRTRSYEQYF.

The chain carries TRBV16 and TRBJ1-3; D gene uncertain. Trimming removed 8 bases from V and 0 bases from J, with 11 bases in between. The CDR3 sequence is 14 residues long. Germline V gives CDR1 KGHSY, CDR2 FQNENV. CDR3 region: CASRLLNSGNTIYF. The CDR3 region has the DNA TGTGCCAGCCGTCTACTAAACTCTGGAAACACCATATATTTT.

This clone was recorded only once. This chain connects TRBV5-1 to TRBJ2-2; D remains ambiguous. Trimming stripped 0 bases from V and 1 base from J, with 13 bases between. The CDR3 has 17 residues. The germline V gene encodes CDR1 SGHRS and CDR2 YFSETQ. CDR3 residues: CASSLAAYSLNTGELFF. The DNA of the CDR3 is TGCGCCAGCAGCTTGGCAGCGTACAGCCTGAACACCGGGGAGCTGTTTTTT.

This rearrangement joins TRBV6-5 to TRBJ2-3, with TRBD2 as a possible D gene (5 bases). From germline, CDR1 is MNHEY and CDR2 SVGAGI. Trimming cost V 4 bases and J 4 bases, with 15 bases left between them. The CDR3 loop spans 15 amino acids. The CDR3 coding sequence is TGTGCCAGCAGTTTTGTCGGGGAAGGAGCAGATACGCAGTATTTT. Translating gives CASSFVGEGADTQYF.

The chain uses TRBV7-3 and TRBJ1-1; D gene uncertain. The CDR3 totals 16 residues. V was clipped by 1 base and J by 0 bases, with 12 bases between them. Germline CDR1 reads SGHTA; CDR2 reads FQGTGA. The CDR3 DNA follows: TGTGCCAGCAGCTTAAATCCTATGGGATTGAACACTGAAGCTTTCTTT. Amino acids: CASSLNPMGLNTEAFF.

The genes are TRBV7-9 and TRBJ2-3; 7 positions agree with TRBD2. Trimming removed 4 bases from V and 4 bases from J; junction bases left unmatched: 14. From germline, CDR1 is SEHNR and CDR2 FQNEAQ (reference sequence). The CDR3 is 17 residues long. CDR3: CASSSVAWEGLSDTQYF. DNA of the CDR3: TGTGCCAGCAGCTCCGTGGCGTGGGAGGGGCTCTCAGATACGCAGTATTTT. The full variable domain, with the rest looked up from reference TRBV7-9 and TRBJ2-3, is DTGVSQNPRHKITKRGQNVTFRCDPISEHNRLYWYRQTLGQGPEFLTYFQNEAQLEKSRLLSDRFSAERPKGSFSTLEIQRTEQGDSAMYLCASSSVAWEGLSDTQYFGPGTRLTVL.

V is TRBV5-5 and J is TRBJ2-3; 9 bases fit TRBD1. After removal of 7 bases from V and 2 bases from J, the junction contained 11 bases not matched to a gene. The CDR3 runs 16 residues. Germline-derived CDR1 and CDR2 are SGHKS and YYEKEE (reference sequence). The CDR3 DNA reads as TGTGCCAGCTCTACAGGGGGCCGGGGAAACACAGATACGCAGTATTTT. Amino acids: CASSTGGRGNTDTQYF. The entire variable domain, with the rest obtained from reference TRBV5-5 and TRBJ2-3, is as follows: DAGVTQSPTHLIKTRGQQVTLRCSPISGHKSVSWYQQVLGQGPQFIFQYYEKEERGRGNFPDRFSARQFPNYSSELNVNALLLGDSALYLCASSTGGRGNTDTQYFGPGTRLTVL.

This chain connects TRBV6-1 to TRBJ1-2; D is possibly TRBD1 (6 bases). The CDR3 has 12 amino acids. V shed 3 bases and J shed 6 bases, with 8 bases lying between them. Germline V gives CDR1 MNHNS, CDR2 SASEGT. The DNA of the CDR3 is TGTGCCAGCAGTGATTGGACAGATGGCTACACCTTC. As protein: CASSDWTDGYTF.

The CDR3 reads CSVPGPVSKTGQYF. CDR3 sequence (DNA): TGCAGCGTCCCAGGACCGGTGTCAAAAACGGGGCAGTATTTT. The chain links TRBV29-1 to TRBJ2-3; no clear D. The CDR3 length is 14 residues. CDR1 is SQVTM and CDR2 is ANQGSEA in the germline V gene. V lost 6 bases to trimming and J lost 11 bases, with 24 bases between them.

This chain joins TRBV28 and TRBJ1-3, with 8 bases aligning to TRBD1. This CDR3 has 15 residues. The germline V gene has CDR1 MDHEN and CDR2 SYDVKM. Trimming removed 6 bases from V and 3 bases from J; junction bases left unmatched: 7. The CDR3 bases are TGTGCCAGCAGCAGAGACAGGGGACTTGGAAACACCATATATTTT. It encodes CASSRDRGLGNTIYF.

The J gene is TRBJ1-1, the V gene TRBV5-1, with unresolved D. Looked up from germline, CDR1 is SGHRS and CDR2 is YFSETQ. V lost 2 bases and J lost 2, with 7 bases in between. There are 13 residues in the CDR3. CDR3 coding DNA: TGCGCCAGCAGCTTCGATCCCAACACTGAAGCTTTCTTT. Residues: CASSFDPNTEAFF.

This clone turned up a few times. This sequence joins TRBV19 and TRBJ1-1; 7 positions match TRBD1. Germline V gives CDR1 LNHDA, CDR2 SQIVND (reference sequence). This CDR3 region has 13 residues. The V and J ends lost 5 bases and 0 bases, in that order; junction bases with no gene match: 0. As DNA, the CDR3 is TGTGCCAGTAGTCAGGGGGTGAACACTGAAGCTTTCTTT. Translating it yields CASSQGVNTEAFF.

J is TRBJ2-3 and V is TRBV15; TRBD2 matches 8 bases. Trimming removed 9 bases from V and 0 bases from J; junction bases left unmatched: 8. The CDR3 sequence is 15 residues long. CDR1 is LNHNV, CDR2 YYDKDF, per germline (reference sequence). For the CDR3, the DNA is TGTGCCACTACGGCCAGCGGGGGTAGCACAGATACGCAGTATTTT. This encodes CATTASGGSTDTQYF.

The rearrangement joins TRBV6-1 to TRBJ2-5; D unclear. V was cut by 3 bases and J by 7 bases, with 3 bases left in between. The CDR3 runs to 10 residues. Germline lookup yields CDR1 MNHNS and CDR2 SASEGT. DNA for the CDR3: TGTGCCAGCAGTGACCTGACCCAGTACTTC. It yields the protein CASSDLTQYF.

The chain combines TRBV2 with TRBJ2-1, with D possibly TRBD1 on 6 matching bases. This CDR3 is built from 15 residues. The V gene lost 6 bases and the J gene lost 3 bases, with 15 bases spanning the gap. CDR1 is SNHLY and CDR2 is FYNNEI in the germline V gene. The CDR3 coding sequence is TGTGCCAGCAGCCCCCAGGGGCCCTACTACAATGAGCAGTTCTTC. It encodes CASSPQGPYYNEQFF.

Here the CDR3 DNA reads TGTGCCAGCCGCCTTGGGGGCCGCTCCTACAATGAGCAGTTCTTC. It translates to CASRLGGRSYNEQFF. The chain joins TRBV27 to TRBJ2-1; the D gene is possibly TRBD1 (6 bases). The ends were cut back, 8 bases at V and 0 bases at J, with 14 bases in the middle. CDR1 and CDR2 from the germline V gene are MNHEY and SMNVEV (reference sequence). CDR3 length: 15 amino acids.